This T cell receptor (beta chain) derives from a study of pediatric ulcerative colitis. Germline CDR1 reads SNHLY; CDR2 reads FYNNEI. Trimming removed 4 bases from V and 3 bases from J, with 7 bases in between. This CDR3 spans 12 amino acids. Study-level findings and limits: Two rectal CDR3 clonotypes occurred in all ulcerative colitis patients.

Each sample received Survey-level depth of up to 500,000 reads. Libraries were prepared by immunoSEQ multiplex PCR; TCRdb keeps only in-frame clonotypes and omits some of them. Of about 34,000 clones listed, roughly 82% are singletons. This clone occurred a few times. Antigen: not known. The rectum was sampled with one to two pinch biopsies at colonoscopy. V gene TRBV2 combines with J gene TRBJ2-7; D gene unclear. The source material was gut tissue. The receptor was derived from a boy aged 5-17 years with severe ulcerative colitis. In DNA, the CDR3 is TGTGCCAGCAGTGTGGCGGTCTACGAGCAGTACTTC. Amino acids: CASSVAVYEQYF.